This passage covers 11 T cell receptor beta chains from one sample sequenced in a study of T cells in narcolepsy. Profiled with immunoSEQ multiplex PCR; TCRdb holds only in-frame clones, not every one. The table lists tens of thousands of clones, 80% of them singletons, with approximately 0.99% in the top ten. Sequenced: memory (CD45RA-) CD4+ T cells from blood. These receptors were collected from a human donor in good health.

The chain carries TRBV11-3 and TRBJ2-1; 8 nucleotides agree with TRBD2. Per the germline V gene, CDR1 is SGHNT and CDR2 is YENEEA. V was pared by 1 base and J by 4 bases, with 9 bases of the junction left unmatched. CDR3 length: 17 amino acids. CDR3 DNA sequence: TGTGCCAGCAGCTTAGGAGCCCCTGGCGGGGGGTACAATGAGCAGTTCTTC. This encodes CASSLGAPGGGYNEQFF.

This clone was observed a few times. The chain uses TRBV2 and TRBJ1-4; D is ambiguous. CDR1 and CDR2 (germline): SNHLY, FYNNEI. The V end lost 6 bases, the J end lost 5 bases, and 4 bases lay between the germline ends. CDR3 length equals 11 residues. The DNA for the CDR3 is TGTGCCAGCAGCCCGAATGAAAAACTGTTTTTT. Amino acids: CASSPNEKLFF.

The count of this clone is one. V is TRBV27 and J is TRBJ1-6; D possibly corresponds to TRBD1 (6 bases). Germline lookup yields CDR1 MNHEY and CDR2 SMNVEV (reference sequence). The CDR3 loop spans 13 amino acids. The V end was cut by 0 bases, the J end by 10 bases, with 7 bases between. CDR3 nucleotide sequence: TGTGCCAGCAGTTTATCCGGGGGCTCACCCCTCCACTTT. As protein: CASSLSGGSPLHF.

This chain links TRBV28 with TRBJ2-7, with 8 bases aligning to TRBD2. The CDR3 covers 14 residues. V lost 5 bases and J lost 6; bases outside the gene matches: 9. In germline, CDR1 is MDHEN, CDR2 SYDVKM. In nucleotides, the CDR3 is TGTGCCAGCAGTACCGGGACTAGAAGGGTCGAGCAGTACTTC. This translates into CASSTGTRRVEQYF.

The chain recombines TRBV7-2 with TRBJ2-7, with D maybe TRBD2 (5 bases). This CDR3 comprises 15 residues. Between the trimmed V and J ends, which lost 5 bases and 2 bases, there was a span of 16 bases. Germline loops: CDR1 SGHTA, CDR2 FQGNSA. The CDR3 spells CASSPRGGGPYEQYF. CDR3 coding DNA: TGTGCCAGCAGCCCCCGGGGTGGCGGTCCCTACGAGCAGTACTTC.

The chain couples TRBV18 to TRBJ2-1; the match to TRBD2 covers 7 bases. V was pared by 2 bases and J by 3 bases, with 4 bases of the junction left unmatched. The length of the CDR3 is 15 residues. CDR1 is KGHSH, CDR2 LQKENI, per germline. The DNA for the CDR3 is TGTGCCAGCTCACCAGGTTCTAGCGGCTACAATGAGCAGTTCTTC. Amino acid sequence: CASSPGSSGYNEQFF.

The rearrangement joins TRBV7-2 to TRBJ1-5; a weak D match, TRBD1 (6 bases). Germline V gene lookup returns CDR1 SGHTA and CDR2 FQGNSA. The CDR3 has 13 residues. Trimming took off 2 bases at V and 4 bases at J, with 6 bases between the two ends. CDR3: CASSLTGNQPQHF. In DNA, the CDR3 is TGTGCCAGCAGCTTAACAGGGAATCAGCCCCAGCATTTT.

The chain links TRBV10-3 to TRBJ1-5, with 7 bases aligning to TRBD1. Unmatched junction bases numbered 2, after V lost 0 bases and J lost 3 bases. The CDR3 is made up of 15 amino acids. CDR1 is ENHRY, CDR2 SYGVKD, per germline. CDR3 protein: CAISESTGPNQPQHF. The DNA of the CDR3 is TGTGCCATCAGTGAGTCGACAGGGCCCAATCAGCCCCAGCATTTT.

The chain recombines TRBV6-6 with TRBJ2-2, with D perhaps assigned TRBD1 or TRBD2 (5 bases each). V gave up 6 bases and J gave up 2 bases, with 10 bases separating them. The length of the CDR3 is 14 residues. Germline assignment: CDR1 MNHNY and CDR2 SVGAGI (reference sequence). This CDR3 is CASRRDRNTGELFF. The CDR3 bases are TGTGCCAGCAGGAGGGACCGCAACACCGGGGAGCTGTTTTTT.

The chain carries TRBV19 and TRBJ2-2; 16 bases line up with TRBD2. This CDR3 has 17 amino acids. V lost 7 bases, J lost 6 bases, and 8 bases stayed unmatched. Germline CDR1 reads LNHDA; CDR2 reads SQIVND (reference sequence). This chain's CDR3 is CASNGGLAGGPAGELFF. In DNA, the CDR3 is TGTGCCAGTAATGGGGGACTAGCGGGAGGGCCGGCCGGGGAGCTGTTTTTT.

This clone was observed once. The V and J genes are TRBV6-6 and TRBJ1-1, with 7 bases aligning to TRBD1. V shed 5 bases and J 1 base; nucleotides not matched to a gene: 4. CDR3 size: 14 residues. CDR1 MNHNY and CDR2 SVGAGI come from the germline V gene (reference sequence). CDR3 coding DNA: TGTGCCAGCAGTCCCGACAGGGAGAACACTGAAGCTTTCTTT. This gives the protein CASSPDRENTEAFF.